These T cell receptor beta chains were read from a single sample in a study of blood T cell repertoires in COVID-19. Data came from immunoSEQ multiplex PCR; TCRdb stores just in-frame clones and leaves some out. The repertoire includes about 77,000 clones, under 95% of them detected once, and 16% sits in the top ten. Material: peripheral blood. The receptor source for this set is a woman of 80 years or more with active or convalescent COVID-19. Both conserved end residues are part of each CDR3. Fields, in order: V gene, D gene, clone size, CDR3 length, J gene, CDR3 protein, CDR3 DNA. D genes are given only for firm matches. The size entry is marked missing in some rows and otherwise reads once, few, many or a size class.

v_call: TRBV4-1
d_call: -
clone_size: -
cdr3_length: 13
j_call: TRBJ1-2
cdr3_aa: CASSQAGYYGYTF
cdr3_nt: TGCGCCAGCAGCCAAGCAGGGTACTATGGCTACACCTTC

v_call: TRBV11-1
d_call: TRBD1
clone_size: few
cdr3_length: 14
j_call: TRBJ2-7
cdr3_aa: CASSFDRGQGEQYF
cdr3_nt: TGTGCCAGCAGCTTCGACAGGGGGCAGGGCGAGCAGTACTTC

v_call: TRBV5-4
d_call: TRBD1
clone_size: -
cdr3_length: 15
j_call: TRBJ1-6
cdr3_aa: CASKSQGVYNSPLHF
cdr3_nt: TGTGCCAGCAAGAGCCAGGGGGTCTATAATTCACCCCTCCACTTT

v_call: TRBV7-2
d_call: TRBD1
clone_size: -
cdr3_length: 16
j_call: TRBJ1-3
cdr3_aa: CASSLINRGRGNTIYF
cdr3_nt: TGTGCCAGCAGCTTAATAAACAGGGGAAGGGGAAACACCATATATTTT

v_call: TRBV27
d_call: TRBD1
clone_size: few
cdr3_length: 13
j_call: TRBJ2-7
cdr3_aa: CASRTGGRYEQYF
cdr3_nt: TGTGCCAGCAGGACAGGGGGCCGGTACGAGCAGTACTTC

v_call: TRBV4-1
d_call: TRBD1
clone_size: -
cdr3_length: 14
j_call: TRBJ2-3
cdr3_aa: CASSPTGVADTQYF
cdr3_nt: TGCGCCAGCAGCCCGACAGGGGTTGCAGATACGCAGTATTTT

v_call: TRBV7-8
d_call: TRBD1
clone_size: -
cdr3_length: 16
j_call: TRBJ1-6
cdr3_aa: CASSSRQGSNNSPLHF
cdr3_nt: TGTGCCAGCAGCTCCCGACAGGGTTCAAATAATTCACCCCTCCACTTT

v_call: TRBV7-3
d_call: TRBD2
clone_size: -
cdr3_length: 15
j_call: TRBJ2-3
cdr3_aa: CASSSIAGPTDTQYF
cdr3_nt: TGTGCCAGCAGCTCGATAGCGGGCCCAACAGATACGCAGTATTTT

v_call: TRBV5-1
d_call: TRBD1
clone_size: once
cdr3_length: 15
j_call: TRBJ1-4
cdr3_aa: CASSLIGTVNEKLFF
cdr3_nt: TGCGCCAGCAGCTTGATCGGGACAGTTAATGAAAAACTGTTTTTT

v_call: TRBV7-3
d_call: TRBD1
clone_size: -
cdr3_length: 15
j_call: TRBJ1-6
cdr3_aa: CASSTQGAKNSPLHF
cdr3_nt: TGTGCCAGCAGCACCCAGGGGGCTAAGAATTCACCCCTCCACTTT

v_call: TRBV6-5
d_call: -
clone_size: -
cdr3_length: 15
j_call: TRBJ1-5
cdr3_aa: CATTKRGGTNQPQHF
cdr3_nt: TGTGCCACCACCAAACGTGGCGGGACGAATCAGCCCCAGCATTTT

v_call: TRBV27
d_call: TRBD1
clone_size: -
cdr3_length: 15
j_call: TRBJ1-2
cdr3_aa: CASTLSQGARYGYTF
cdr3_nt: TGTGCCAGCACTCTATCCCAGGGGGCGAGGTATGGCTACACCTTC

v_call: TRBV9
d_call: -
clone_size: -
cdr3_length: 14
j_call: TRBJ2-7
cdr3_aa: CASSVATGTYEQYF
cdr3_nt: TGTGCCAGCAGCGTAGCGACAGGAACGTACGAGCAGTACTTC

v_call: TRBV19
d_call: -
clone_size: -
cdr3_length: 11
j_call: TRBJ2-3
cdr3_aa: CASSQADTQYF
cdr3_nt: TGTGCCAGTAGTCAGGCAGATACGCAGTATTTT

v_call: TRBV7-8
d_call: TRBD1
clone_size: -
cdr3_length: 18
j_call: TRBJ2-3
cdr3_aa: CASSSRDRGFLSTDTQYF
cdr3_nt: TGTGCCAGCAGCTCTCGGGACAGGGGATTCCTTAGCACAGATACGCAGTATTTT

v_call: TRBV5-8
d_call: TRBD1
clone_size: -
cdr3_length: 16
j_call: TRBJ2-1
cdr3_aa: CASSPRSDRGFSEQFF
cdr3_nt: TGTGCCAGCAGCCCTCGCTCGGACAGGGGCTTCTCTGAGCAGTTCTTC

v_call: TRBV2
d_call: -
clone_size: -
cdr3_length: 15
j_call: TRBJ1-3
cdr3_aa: CASSVEGNSGNTIYF
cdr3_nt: TGTGCCAGCAGTGTTGAGGGAAACTCTGGAAACACCATATATTTT

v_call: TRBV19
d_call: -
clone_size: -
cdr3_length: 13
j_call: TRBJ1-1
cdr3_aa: CASRTGKYTEAFF
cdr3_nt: TGTGCCAGTAGAACAGGGAAGTACACTGAAGCTTTCTTT

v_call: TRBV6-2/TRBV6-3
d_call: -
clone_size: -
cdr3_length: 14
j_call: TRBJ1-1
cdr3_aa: CASSYSRGNTEAFF
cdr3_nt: TGTGCCAGCAGTTACTCCAGGGGAAACACTGAAGCTTTCTTT

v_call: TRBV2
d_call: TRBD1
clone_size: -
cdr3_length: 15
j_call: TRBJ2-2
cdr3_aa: CASRGTDANTGELFF
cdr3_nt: TGTGCCAGCAGGGGGACAGACGCGAACACCGGGGAGCTGTTTTTT

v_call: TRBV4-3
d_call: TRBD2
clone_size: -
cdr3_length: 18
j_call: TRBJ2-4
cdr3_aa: CASSQAASGALAKNIQYF
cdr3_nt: TGCGCCAGCAGCCAAGCTGCTAGCGGGGCTTTAGCCAAAAACATTCAGTACTTC

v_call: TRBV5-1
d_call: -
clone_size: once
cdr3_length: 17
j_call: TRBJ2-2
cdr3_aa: CASSVRDNLNSGGELFF
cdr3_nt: TGCGCCAGCAGCGTCCGGGACAATTTAAATTCTGGCGGGGAGCTGTTTTTT

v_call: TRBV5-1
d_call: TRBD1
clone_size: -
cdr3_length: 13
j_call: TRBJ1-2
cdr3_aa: CASRTGGNYGYTF
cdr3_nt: TGCGCCAGCAGGACAGGGGGAAACTATGGCTACACCTTC